This T cell receptor beta chain was documented in a study of OX40 agonist ivuxolimab in advanced cancers. Germline loops: CDR1 SNHLY, CDR2 FYNNEI. With 3 bases removed from V and 8 bases from J, the gap between germline ends came to 7 bases. The CDR3 is 12 amino acids. Measured with immunoSEQ multiplex PCR; TCRdb has only the in-frame clones, and not every one. The sample lists tens of thousands of clones; around 84% were seen once. Study-wide findings and caveats: The specificity for antigen of the expanded peripheral T cells was not determined.

In the case of this clone: The antigen is undetermined.

The rearrangement links TRBV2 to TRBJ1-4; the D is unclear. The TCR was taken from an adult with an advanced solid tumor such as melanoma, head and neck, liver or kidney cancer. The sample consisted of CD4+ or CD8+ T cells sorted from blood, taken in a trial of the OX40 agonist ivuxolimab. The CDR3 nucleotides read TGTGCCAGCAGTGATGGCCGAGAAAAACTGTTTTTT. Its translation is CASSDGREKLFF.